Listed below are T cell receptor beta chains from one sample, sequenced in a study of cytomegalovirus exposure and HLA in healthy donors. Using immunoSEQ multiplex PCR, the repertoire was profiled, and TCRdb retains in-frame clones only, with some absent. The sample has about 120,000 clones, over 65% seen once; the top ten hold roughly 2%. Sequenced sample: PBMCs. These TCRs come from a man aged 18 to 30 in good health and CMV-seronegative. The CDR3 runs from the conserved cysteine through the conserved F or W. The order of the fields is J gene, V gene, CDR3 protein.

J: TRBJ1-5
V: TRBV6-5
CDR3: CASSYSARDQPQHF

J: .
V: TRBV6-5
CDR3: CASGSTGLSYEQYF

J: TRBJ1-2
V: TRBV9
CDR3: CASSVGGAGMDGYTF

J: TRBJ2-2
V: TRBV25-1
CDR3: CASSDTGELFF

J: TRBJ2-3
V: TRBV5-1
CDR3: CASSLGLAGSGTDTQYF

J: TRBJ1-1
V: TRBV6-5
CDR3: CASSTGVWAFF

J: TRBJ1-1
V: TRBV27
CDR3: CASSRGRFTEAFF

J: TRBJ1-2
V: TRBV29-1
CDR3: CSVRDRGYGYTF

J: TRBJ1-1
V: TRBV14
CDR3: CASSQDGDRVNTEAFF

J: TRBJ2-7
V: TRBV7-9
CDR3: CSSSLSSGALYEQYF

J: TRBJ2-7
V: TRBV4-2
CDR3: CASSQGGAGNYEQYF

J: TRBJ2-1
V: TRBV6-5
CDR3: CASSSPSGGGWEQFF

J: TRBJ2-1
V: TRBV6-4
CDR3: CASSVERGAGEQFF

J: TRBJ2-7
V: TRBV7-6
CDR3: CASSLVAQVSNEQYF

J: TRBJ1-1
V: TRBV15
CDR3: CATSRDGRGSKAFF

J: .
V: TRBV6-6
CDR3: CASSFLDRGFSEQYF

J: TRBJ1-1
V: TRBV6-5
CDR3: CASSYRAGGNTEAFF